This passage covers 26 T cell receptor beta chains from one sample sequenced in a study of T cells in Graves' hyperthyroidism and ophthalmopathy. Amplification of TCR beta CDR3 regions was performed using RNA transcripts as template. Using the HTBI primer set, a first-round RT-PCR was run on the TCR CDR3. TCRdb independently ran MiXCR on the multiplex PCR reads; one entry per CDR3 protein. The table includes hundreds of thousands of distinct CDR3 sequences, roughly 40% detected once. The sample comprised blood. Source of these receptors: a man aged 18-30 years with Graves' hyperthyroidism.

V gene TRBV7-2 combines with J gene TRBJ1-2, with D uncertain. Germline CDR1 SGHTA, CDR2 FQGNSA. This CDR3 comprises 13 residues. V shed 6 bases and J shed 7 bases, with 15 bases lying between them. CDR3 nucleotides: TGTGCCAGCAGTTTTAGAGTTGTTGGTGGCTACACCTTC. This codes for CASSFRVVGGYTF.

This clonotype was observed at least ten times. The chain couples TRBV20-1 to TRBJ2-6; D remains unclear. Looked up from germline, CDR1 is DFQATT and CDR2 is SNEGSKA (reference sequence). The V and J ends lost 5 bases and 0 bases respectively, with 5 bases between them. This CDR3 comprises 13 residues. The CDR3 here is CSAEDSGANVLTF. Here the CDR3 DNA reads TGCAGTGCTGAAGACTCTGGGGCCAACGTCCTGACTTTC.

The chain couples TRBV9 to TRBJ2-5; TRBD1 agrees at 7 bases. This CDR3 spans 17 amino acids. Germline assignment: CDR1 SGDLS and CDR2 YYNGEE. The V gene end was trimmed by 0 bases and the J gene end by 1 base; junction bases not matched to a gene: 9. The CDR3 sequence is CASSVEGTALFQETQYF. The CDR3 region has the DNA TGTGCCAGCAGCGTAGAGGGGACAGCCCTCTTCCAAGAGACCCAGTACTTC.

In its sample, this clonotype was seen many times. The V and J genes are TRBV15 and TRBJ2-5; D gene unclear. V lost 0 bases and J lost 5, with 13 bases in between. Per germline, CDR1 LNHNV and CDR2 YYDKDF (reference sequence). The CDR3 covers 15 residues. CDR3 nucleotide sequence: TGTGCCACCAGCAGAGATCTGTCAGTAGGGGAGACCCAGTACTTC. Residues: CATSRDLSVGETQYF.

This clonotype was recorded once. The J gene is TRBJ1-1, the V gene TRBV10-3, with D perhaps matching TRBD1 (5 bases). The CDR3 extends over 11 amino acids. Looked up from germline, CDR1 is ENHRY and CDR2 is SYGVKD. The V end was cut by 8 bases, the J end by 5 bases, with 9 bases between. Here the CDR3 DNA reads TGTGCCATCGCTCAGGGTACTGAAGCTTTCTTT. Protein: CAIAQGTEAFF.

In this sample, this clonotype turned up a few times. The rearrangement uses TRBV7-2 and TRBJ2-7; D not resolved. Trimming removed 2 bases at V and 3 bases at J, with 11 bases between. Germline V gives CDR1 SGHTA, CDR2 FQGNSA. This CDR3 spans 14 amino acids. This CDR3 is CASSLRVTYYEQYF. In nucleotides, the CDR3 is TGTGCCAGCAGCTTACGGGTTACCTACTACGAGCAGTACTTC.

Written as DNA, the CDR3 is TGTGCCAGCAGCTTACCAAAAGAGAGCCAATCCTACGAGCAGTACTTC. Its protein is CASSLPKESQSYEQYF. The rearrangement links TRBV7-9 to TRBJ2-7; no firm D call. Germline CDR1 SEHNR, CDR2 FQNEAQ (reference sequence). V was clipped by 2 bases and J by 1 base, with 15 bases between them. The CDR3 runs to 16 residues. Based on the CDR3 plus reference TRBV7-9 and TRBJ2-7, the full variable domain is DTGVSQNPRHKITKRGQNVTFRCDPISEHNRLYWYRQTLGQGPEFLTYFQNEAQLEKSRLLSDRFSAERPKGSFSTLEIQRTEQGDSAMYLCASSLPKESQSYEQYFGPGTRLTVT.

V is TRBV2 and J is TRBJ2-5, with a possible D match to TRBD2 (6 bases). The germline V gene has CDR1 SNHLY and CDR2 FYNNEI. The CDR3 has 15 residues. V lost 5 bases to trimming and J lost 3 bases, with 16 bases between them. The CDR3 nucleotides are TGTGCCAGCAGTTCGGGACGGGGAGGAGAAGAGACCCAGTACTTC. The encoded protein is CASSSGRGGEETQYF.

The rearrangement links TRBV19 to TRBJ2-2; D may be TRBD1 (5 bases). This CDR3 comprises 17 residues. Germline loops: CDR1 LNHDA, CDR2 SQIVND (reference sequence). V gave up 9 bases and J gave up 4 bases, with 24 bases separating them. The CDR3 DNA sequence: TGTGCCAGCCGCGAATTGGTAAGGAGTACAGGCACCGGGGAGCTGTTTTTT. It specifies CASRELVRSTGTGELFF. The entire variable domain, with the rest obtained from reference TRBV19 and TRBJ2-2, is as follows: DGGITQSPKYLFRKEGQNVTLSCEQNLNHDAMYWYRQDPGQGLRLIYYSQIVNDFQKGDIAEGYSVSREKKESFPLTVTSAQKNPTAFYLCASRELVRSTGTGELFFGEGSRLTVL.

In its sample, this clonotype was seen many times. This rearrangement joins TRBV29-1 to TRBJ1-1, with D possibly matching TRBD1 (6 bases). Germline V gene data show CDR1 as SQVTM and CDR2 as ANQGSEA. V lost 6 bases and J 0 bases, leaving 20 bases between the germline ends. This CDR3 has 16 residues. CDR3 amino acids: CSVGLMGQRVNTEAFF. CDR3 nucleotides: TGCAGCGTGGGACTAATGGGACAACGTGTGAACACTGAAGCTTTCTTT.

The J gene is TRBJ1-2, the V gene TRBV19; TRBD1 might be the D (5 bases). The CDR3 length is 12 residues. V lost 2 bases, J lost 7 bases, and 8 bases lay in between. Germline V gene sequence: CDR1 LNHDA, CDR2 SQIVND (reference sequence). CDR3 sequence (DNA): TGTGCCAGTAGTATACAGGGCTCTGGCTACACCTTC. This codes for CASSIQGSGYTF.

The chain recombines TRBV5-1 with TRBJ2-7; D remains ambiguous. The CDR3 is 15 amino acids. The ends were cut back, 1 base at V and 4 bases at J, with 15 bases in the middle. CDR1 is SGHRS and CDR2 is YFSETQ in the germline V gene. The CDR3 nucleotides are TGCGCCAGCAGCTTGTGGGCGACACCTCTGTACGAGCAGTACTTC. It codes for CASSLWATPLYEQYF.

As for this clonotype: A clone one base away is much larger, so this may be a read error. V usage is TRBV7-9 and J usage is TRBJ1-4; 7 bases fit TRBD1. Germline loops: CDR1 SEHNR, CDR2 FQNEAQ (reference sequence). The CDR3 consists of 17 residues. The CDR3 DNA is TGTGCCAGCGCCACCTGGACAGGCCATGCAACTAATGATAAACTGTTTTTT. This sequence encodes CASATWTGHATNDKLFF.

This clonotype was counted at least ten times. The chain joins TRBV20-1 to TRBJ1-1; no clear D gene. Germline CDR1 reads DFQATT; CDR2 reads SNEGSKA (reference sequence). Trimming pared 3 bases from V and 1 base from J, leaving 9 bases between. The CDR3 length is 13 residues. Here the CDR3 DNA reads TGCAGTGCTAGTGGGCCGGAGAACACTGAAGCTTTCTTT. Its protein product is CSASGPENTEAFF.

This clonotype occurred many times. The chain has TRBV29-1 and TRBJ1-2, with TRBD1 as a possible D gene (6 bases). Trimming removed 7 bases at V and 2 bases at J, with 14 bases between. This CDR3 has 13 residues. CDR1 is SQVTM and CDR2 is ANQGSEA in the germline V gene. CDR3 loop: CSDTGTTNYGYTF. DNA of the CDR3: TGCAGCGATACCGGGACAACAAACTATGGCTACACCTTC. Combining the CDR3 with reference TRBV29-1 and TRBJ1-2 gives the whole variable domain SAVISQKPSRDICQRGTSLTIQCQVDSQVTMMFWYRQQPGQSLTLIATANQGSEATYESGFVIDKFPISRPNLTFSTLTVSNMSPEDSSIYLCSDTGTTNYGYTFGSGTRLTVV.

The chain recombines TRBV7-8 with TRBJ1-1, with 10 bases aligning to TRBD1. The V segment lost 3 bases and the J segment 4 bases; nucleotides outside the gene matches: 11. This CDR3 comprises 17 residues. Germline CDR1 and CDR2: SGHVS and FQNEAQ. The CDR3 protein is CASSLGVPGTGATEAFF. The DNA of the CDR3 is TGTGCCAGCAGCTTGGGGGTCCCCGGGACAGGGGCCACTGAAGCTTTCTTT.

This clonotype occurred many times. V gene TRBV20-1 combines with J gene TRBJ1-3; 8 bases map to TRBD1. V dropped 2 bases and J dropped 8; count of bases not matched to a gene: 5. CDR1 is DFQATT and CDR2 is SNEGSKA in the germline V gene (reference sequence). CDR3 length equals 13 residues. The CDR3 sequence is CSARPGQGHTIYF. As DNA, the CDR3 is TGCAGTGCTAGACCCGGACAGGGACACACCATATATTTT.

This clonotype was observed once. V and J are TRBV10-3 and TRBJ1-6; D is perhaps TRBD1 (6 bases). The germline V gene has CDR1 ENHRY and CDR2 SYGVKD. The CDR3 consists of 14 residues. Trimming pared 5 bases from V and 7 bases from J, leaving 12 bases between. The CDR3 sequence: CAISFDRSNSPLHF. The CDR3, as DNA: TGTGCCATCAGTTTCGACAGGTCCAATTCACCCCTCCACTTT.

Concerning this clonotype itself: A much larger clonotype is one base distant, so this may be a read error. The genes are TRBV20-1 and TRBJ1-1; D is uncertain. The CDR3 totals 14 residues. Germline V gene lookup returns CDR1 DFQATT and CDR2 SNEGSKA (reference sequence). V was trimmed by 1 base and J by 3 bases, leaving 12 bases between them. The CDR3 nucleotides are TGCAGTGCTAGAGCGCGGACTGGGGACACTGAAGCTTTCTTT. Translation gives CSARARTGDTEAFF.

The table lists this clonotype with a few counts. The V gene is TRBV7-9, the J gene TRBJ2-3; D call uncertain. This CDR3 has 12 residues. Trimming left V 5 bases short and J 3 bases short, with 6 bases between. Germline loops: CDR1 SEHNR, CDR2 FQNEAQ (reference sequence). CDR3 protein: CASSPDTDTQYF. CDR3 DNA sequence: TGTGCCAGCAGCCCGGATACAGATACGCAGTATTTT.

This clonotype was seen a few times. The chain has TRBV4-3 and TRBJ1-1; D unclear. This CDR3 has 15 amino acids. CDR1 and CDR2 from the germline V gene are LGHNA and YSLEER. The V end was cut by 0 bases, the J end by 5 bases, with 13 bases between. The CDR3 nucleotides are TGCGCCAGCAGCCAAGAAGAGACGGTTCCGACTGAAGCTTTCTTT. It yields the protein CASSQEETVPTEAFF.

This chain joins TRBV7-2 and TRBJ2-2, with 7 bases fitting TRBD2. Germline trimming cut 4 bases from V and 1 base from J; bases unmatched to any gene: 6. CDR3 length: 16 residues. Looked up from germline, CDR1 is SGHTA and CDR2 is FQGNSA. CDR3 region: CASSSTSRRNTGELFF. The CDR3 region has the DNA TGTGCCAGCAGCTCGACTAGCCGTAGGAACACCGGGGAGCTGTTTTTT.

V and J are TRBV13 and TRBJ1-1; a weak D match, TRBD1 (6 bases). This CDR3 comprises 13 residues. Trimming stripped 5 bases from V and 7 bases from J, with 14 bases between. CDR1 PRHDT and CDR2 FYEKMQ come from the germline V gene (reference sequence). CDR3 loop: CASSPETGVEAFF. The CDR3 DNA follows: TGTGCCAGCAGCCCCGAGACAGGAGTTGAAGCTTTCTTT.

There are many counts of this clonotype. The genes are TRBV15 and TRBJ1-1; D perhaps matches TRBD1 (5 bases). Germline V gene data show CDR1 as LNHNV and CDR2 as YYDKDF (reference sequence). The CDR3 has 15 residues. The germline V and J ends were trimmed by 3 bases and 1 base, with 12 bases remaining between them. This CDR3 reads CATSSERGPNTEAFF. DNA of the CDR3: TGTGCCACCAGCAGCGAAAGGGGCCCGAACACTGAAGCTTTCTTT.

In the case of this clonotype: Sequence at one end of the junction differs from germline and may be a read error. This chain links TRBV5-1 with TRBJ1-1, with a weak D call TRBD1 (6 bases). Germline V lookup: CDR1 SGHRS, CDR2 YFSETQ. CDR3 length: 18 residues. CDR3 loop: CASRLGAAAGNMNTEAFF. CDR3 bases: TGCGCCAGCAGATTGGGGGCGGCGGCAGGGAATATGAACACTGAAGCTTTCTTT.

This clonotype showed up many times. The CDR3, as DNA: TGTGCCAGCAGCCGGCAGGGGGCGCAGGAGACCCAGTACTTC. The encoded protein is CASSRQGAQETQYF. The chain recombines TRBV2 with TRBJ2-5; 8 positions match TRBD1. The CDR3 is made up of 14 amino acids. Per the germline V gene, CDR1 is SNHLY and CDR2 is FYNNEI. J gave up 5 bases and V 6 bases, and 8 bases lay outside the gene matches.